The present TCR beta chain was sequenced within a study of T cells after yellow fever vaccination. The study, taken as a whole, reports: Subsequent booster samples again held most clones from primary vaccination (96% CD4, 85% to 90% CD8).

Universal primer sites and UMIs were introduced during 5'RACE template-switching synthesis of TCR cDNA. TCRdb re-derived calls from the 5' RACE reads in MiXCR, one entry per CDR3 protein. Among about 340,000 distinct CDR3 sequences listed, roughly 9.4% were seen once. Trimming removed 3 bases from V and 1 base from J; junction bases left unmatched: 7. Germline CDR1 MNHEY, CDR2 SVGAGI. The CDR3 is 16 amino acids. To note about this clonotype: Its antigen is undetermined.

This chain joins TRBV6-5 and TRBJ2-3, with 7 bases aligning to TRBD1. Sample: PBMCs, taken on the day of the first yellow fever vaccination. This clonotype originated in a man aged 18 to 30 who received the YFV17D yellow fever vaccine. The CDR3 loop reads CASSYLAGGGTDTQYF. The CDR3 region has the DNA TGTGCCAGCAGTTATCTGGCAGGGGGTGGCACAGATACGCAGTATTTT.